The 11 T cell receptor beta chains given below trace back to one sample, sequenced in a study of T cell repertoires in cytomegalovirus infection. MiXCR was run by TCRdb on the reads, yielding one entry per CDR3 protein. The sample lists some 920,000 distinct CDR3 sequences; approximately 30% were seen once. Which antigens these TCRs recognize remains unknown. The sample was cultured CD8+ T cells from PBMCs, taken from culture after CMV antigen stimulation. The receptors come from a human donor in good health (CMV status not recorded). Some clones in this sample may be carry-over from other donors' samples.

The chain joins TRBV27 to TRBJ2-1; tentatively, D is TRBD2 (5 bases). V lost 10 bases and J 6 bases, leaving 13 bases between the germline ends. CDR3 length: 12 amino acids. Germline CDR1 and CDR2: MNHEY and SMNVEV (reference sequence). As DNA, the CDR3 is TGTGCCACCGAGGGTCCTTTCAATGAGCAGTTCTTC. The encoded protein is CATEGPFNEQFF.

In its sample, this clonotype was seen many times. J is TRBJ2-2 and V is TRBV7-8; 8 bases are a match to TRBD1. The germline gives CDR1 SGHVS, CDR2 FQNEAQ. Trimming at V came to 8 bases and at J to 1 base, leaving 0 bases not matched to a gene. This CDR3 spans 13 amino acids. CDR3 sequence: CASDRGNTGELFF. The DNA of the CDR3 is TGTGCCAGCGACAGGGGGAACACCGGGGAGCTGTTTTTT.

The V gene is TRBV12-5, the J gene TRBJ1-5; D gene ambiguous. The CDR3 consists of 12 residues. Germline CDR1 is LGHNT and CDR2 is FRNRAP. Trimming left V 6 bases short and J 11 bases short, with 14 bases between. CDR3 sequence: CASGKNELTQHF. CDR3 DNA sequence: TGTGCTAGTGGGAAAAATGAGTTGACCCAGCATTTT.

The sample holds many counts of this clonotype. The chain links TRBV7-2 to TRBJ1-2, with unresolved D. Germline values: CDR1 SGHTA, CDR2 FQGNSA. This CDR3 has 14 amino acids. V was pared by 3 bases and J by 0 bases, with 8 bases between. CDR3 sequence: CASSFSGSNYGYTF. CDR3 bases: TGTGCCAGCAGCTTTAGTGGTTCTAACTATGGCTACACCTTC.

The chain recombines TRBV29-1 with TRBJ1-2, with no clear D. From germline, CDR1 is SQVTM and CDR2 ANQGSEA. V was clipped by 0 bases and J by 8 bases, with 10 bases between them. The CDR3 consists of 12 residues. The CDR3 sequence: CSVEDGFIGYTF. The CDR3 nucleotides are TGCAGCGTTGAAGATGGGTTTATAGGCTACACCTTC.

This clonotype appeared a few times. The J gene is TRBJ1-5, the V gene TRBV27, with D tentatively TRBD1 (5 bases). This CDR3 is built from 16 residues. Trimming cost V 5 bases and J 4 bases, with 18 bases left between them. Germline assignment: CDR1 MNHEY and CDR2 SMNVEV (reference sequence). The CDR3 DNA follows: TGTGCCAGCAGTCCTACGACAGTCGGGGGGAATCAGCCCCAGCATTTT. This encodes CASSPTTVGGNQPQHF.

This clonotype was counted a few times. The gene calls are TRBV6-2 or TRBV6-3 and TRBJ2-7; 10 nucleotides line up with TRBD1. J was trimmed by 5 bases and V by 1 base; bases with no gene match: 5. The CDR3 runs 15 residues. CDR1 MNHEY and CDR2 SVGEGT come from the germline V gene. The CDR3 sequence: CASSYFGTGVNEQYF. The CDR3 DNA reads TGTGCCAGCAGTTACTTCGGGACAGGGGTAAACGAGCAGTACTTC.

The chain combines TRBV20-1 with TRBJ2-3; 8 bases line up with TRBD1. The V and J ends lost 6 bases and 2 bases, in that order; junction bases with no gene match: 19. The CDR3 runs to 18 residues. Germline-derived CDR1 and CDR2 are DFQATT and SNEGSKA (reference sequence). DNA of the CDR3: TGCAGTGCCCTGACAGGGGAGGCGTCGGATTATTACACAGATACGCAGTATTTT. Translating gives CSALTGEASDYYTDTQYF.

J is TRBJ2-5 and V is TRBV5-6; 12 nucleotides align to TRBD2. CDR3 size: 18 residues. Trimming took 3 bases from V and 0 from J; bases not matched to a gene: 9. Germline loops: CDR1 SGHDT, CDR2 YYEEEE. The CDR3 DNA sequence: TGTGCCAGCAGCTCTGGACTAGCGGGGCAGGACCACCAAGAGACCCAGTACTTC. Residues: CASSSGLAGQDHQETQYF.

Only a few counts were recorded for this clonotype. The chain recombines TRBV3-1 with TRBJ2-1; 7 bases agree with TRBD2. Looked up from germline, CDR1 is LGHDT and CDR2 is YNNKEL (reference sequence). Losses at the gene ends were 1 base for V and 5 bases for J; bases not matched to a gene: 8. The CDR3 runs 16 residues. The CDR3 bases are TGTGCCAGCAGCCAAGTTTCCAGCGGGGAAGACAATGAGCAGTTCTTC. Encoded protein: CASSQVSSGEDNEQFF.

This clonotype came up many times. The chain has TRBV7-2 and TRBJ2-3; D is perhaps TRBD1 or TRBD2 (6 bases each). Trimming stripped 5 bases from V and 4 bases from J, with 19 bases between. Germline-derived CDR1 and CDR2 are SGHTA and FQGNSA. The CDR3 extends over 16 amino acids. DNA of the CDR3: TGTGCCAGCAGCCTTAGTACAGGGTGGAGGGCAGATACGCAGTATTTT. Amino acid sequence: CASSLSTGWRADTQYF.